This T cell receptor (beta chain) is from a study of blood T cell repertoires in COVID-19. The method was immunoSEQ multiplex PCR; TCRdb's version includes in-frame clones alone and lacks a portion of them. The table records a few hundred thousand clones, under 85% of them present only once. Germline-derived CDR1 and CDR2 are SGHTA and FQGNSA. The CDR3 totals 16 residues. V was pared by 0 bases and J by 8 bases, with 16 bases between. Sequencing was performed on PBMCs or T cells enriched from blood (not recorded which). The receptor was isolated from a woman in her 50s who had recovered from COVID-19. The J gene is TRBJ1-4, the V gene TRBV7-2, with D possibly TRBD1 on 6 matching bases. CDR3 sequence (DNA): TGTGCCAGCAGCTTAGCGGGGGGGGCTATCGAGGAAAAACTGTTTTTT. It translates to CASSLAGGAIEEKLFF. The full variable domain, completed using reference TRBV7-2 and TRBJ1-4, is GAGVSQSPSNKVTEKGKDVELRCDPISGHTALYWYRQSLGQGLEFLIYFQGNSAPDKSGLPSDRFSAERTGGSVSTLTIQRTQQEDSAVYLCASSLAGGAIEEKLFFGSGTQLSVL.